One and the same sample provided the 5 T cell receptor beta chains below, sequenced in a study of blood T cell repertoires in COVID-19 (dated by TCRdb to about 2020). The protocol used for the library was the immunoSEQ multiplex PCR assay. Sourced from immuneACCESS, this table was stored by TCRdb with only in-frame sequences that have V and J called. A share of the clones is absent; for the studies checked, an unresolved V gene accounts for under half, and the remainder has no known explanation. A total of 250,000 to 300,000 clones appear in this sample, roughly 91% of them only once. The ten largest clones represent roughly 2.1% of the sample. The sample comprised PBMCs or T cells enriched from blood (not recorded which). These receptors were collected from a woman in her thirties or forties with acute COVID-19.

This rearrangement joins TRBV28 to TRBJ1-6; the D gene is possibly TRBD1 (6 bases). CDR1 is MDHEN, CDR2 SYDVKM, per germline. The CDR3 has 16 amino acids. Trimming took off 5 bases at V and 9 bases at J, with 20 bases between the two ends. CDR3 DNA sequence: TGTGCCAGCAGTCCGGGACATACGCTTAGGGTTTCACCCCTCCACTTT. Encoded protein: CASSPGHTLRVSPLHF. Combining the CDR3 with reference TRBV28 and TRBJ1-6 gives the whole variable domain DVKVTQSSRYLVKRTGEKVFLECVQDMDHENMFWYRQDPGLGLRLIYFSYDVKMKEKGDIPEGYSVSREKKERFSLILESASTNQTSMYLCASSPGHTLRVSPLHFGNGTRLTVT.

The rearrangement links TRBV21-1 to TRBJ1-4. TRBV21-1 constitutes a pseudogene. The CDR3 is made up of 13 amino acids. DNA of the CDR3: TGTGCCAGCAGCCCGAGGGCTAATGAAAAACTGTTTTTT. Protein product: CASSPRANEKLFF.

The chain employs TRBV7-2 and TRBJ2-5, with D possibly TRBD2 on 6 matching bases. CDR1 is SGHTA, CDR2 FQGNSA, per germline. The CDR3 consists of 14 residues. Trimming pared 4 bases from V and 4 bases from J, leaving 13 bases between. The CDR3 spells CASSWGGVGETQYF. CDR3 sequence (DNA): TGTGCCAGCAGCTGGGGCGGGGTAGGAGAGACCCAGTACTTC.

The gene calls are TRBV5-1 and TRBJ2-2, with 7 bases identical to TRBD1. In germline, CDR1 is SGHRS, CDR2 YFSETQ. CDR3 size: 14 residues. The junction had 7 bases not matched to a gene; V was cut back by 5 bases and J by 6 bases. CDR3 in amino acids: CASSMAGGSGELFF. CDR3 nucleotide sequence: TGCGCCAGCAGTATGGCAGGGGGTTCCGGGGAGCTGTTTTTT.

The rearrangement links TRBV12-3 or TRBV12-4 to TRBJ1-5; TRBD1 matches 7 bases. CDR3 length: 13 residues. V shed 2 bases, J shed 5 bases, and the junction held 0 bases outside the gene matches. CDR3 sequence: CASSLQGDQPQHF. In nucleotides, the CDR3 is TGTGCCAGCAGTTTACAGGGGGATCAGCCCCAGCATTTT.